This T cell receptor (beta chain) appears in the sequencing data of a study of control samples from healthy donors and cancer patients. The assay was immunoSEQ multiplex PCR, and TCRdb's table has in-frame clones only and misses some. The sample has over 150,000 clones; roughly 94% are singletons. V lost 8 bases, J lost 5 bases, and 9 bases lay in between. Germline loops: CDR1 MDHEN, CDR2 SYDVKM. The CDR3 extends over 11 amino acids. Sequencing used blood. This receptor was obtained from a woman aged 18-29 years in good health. V is TRBV28 and J is TRBJ2-5; tentative D call: TRBD1 (6 bases). The CDR3 sequence is CASQGMETQYF. Here the CDR3 DNA reads TGTGCCAGCCAGGGGATGGAGACCCAGTACTTC.